This TCR beta chain was retrieved from a study of a mutant IDH1 vaccine in newly diagnosed glioma. Study information: Most patients had received both radiotherapy and temozolomide, the prior options being radiotherapy, temozolomide, or both.

Only in-frame clones appear in the TCRdb table, and some are missing; sequencing was by immunoSEQ multiplex PCR. Here the sample spans roughly 54,000 clones, approximately 81% being singletons. Regarding this clone: Its antigen remains unidentified.

The time point here: week 35, safety follow-up. A single vaccine dose contained 300 ug of mutant IDH1 20-mer peptide, and topical imiquimod was used with it. Eight vaccinations were given in weeks 1, 3, 5, 7, 11, 15, 19 and 23. Findings and caveats of the study: Among patients, 93.3% showed immune responses induced by the vaccine. Pseudoprogression seemed unlinked to shifts in top peripheral T cell clonotypes.

The CDR3 totals 14 residues. The germline gives CDR1 LNHNV, CDR2 YYDKDF (reference sequence). J was trimmed by 6 bases and V by 3 bases; bases with no gene match: 5. The chain links TRBV15 to TRBJ1-2; 9 nucleotides line up with TRBD1. The sample was PBMCs, taken from a glioma patient whose treatment included an IDH1 peptide vaccine. The source is a woman younger than 35 with glioma. CDR3 loop: CATSSGQGLNGYTF. CDR3 in DNA: TGTGCCACCAGCAGCGGACAGGGGCTGAATGGCTACACCTTC.